Sequencing of this T cell receptor beta chain was carried out in a study of OX40 agonist ivuxolimab in advanced cancers. Data came from immunoSEQ multiplex PCR; TCRdb stores just in-frame clones and leaves some out. The sample lists 70,000 to 80,000 clones, approximately 90% seen once, with about 1% in the top ten. CDR1 and CDR2 from the germline V gene are SGHNT and YYREEE (reference sequence). V lost 2 bases, J lost 7 bases, and 5 bases stayed unmatched. The CDR3 is made up of 16 amino acids. The sequence was obtained from an adult with an advanced solid tumor such as melanoma, head and neck, liver or kidney cancer. This chain connects TRBV5-4 to TRBJ2-2, with 13 bases matching TRBD2. The source material was CD4+ or CD8+ T cells sorted from blood, sampled in a trial of the OX40 agonist ivuxolimab. Written as DNA, the CDR3 is TGTGCCAGCAGCTTTGGACTAGCGGGAGCGGACGGGGAGCTGTTTTTT. This gives the protein CASSFGLAGADGELFF.